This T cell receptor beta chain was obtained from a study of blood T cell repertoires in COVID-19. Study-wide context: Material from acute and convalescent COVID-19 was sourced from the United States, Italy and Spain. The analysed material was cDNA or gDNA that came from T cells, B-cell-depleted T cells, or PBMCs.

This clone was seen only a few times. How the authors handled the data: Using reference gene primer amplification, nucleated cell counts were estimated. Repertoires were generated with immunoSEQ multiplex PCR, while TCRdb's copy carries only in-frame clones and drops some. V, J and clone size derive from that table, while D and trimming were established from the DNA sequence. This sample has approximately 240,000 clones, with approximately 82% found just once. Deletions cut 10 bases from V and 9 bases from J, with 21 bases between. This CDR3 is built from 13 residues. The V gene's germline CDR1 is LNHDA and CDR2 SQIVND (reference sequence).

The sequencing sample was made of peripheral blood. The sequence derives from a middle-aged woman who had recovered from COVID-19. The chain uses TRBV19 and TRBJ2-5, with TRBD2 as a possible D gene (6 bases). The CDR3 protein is CATSDYGAWSQYF. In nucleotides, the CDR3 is TGTGCCACCTCGGACTATGGGGCGTGGTCCCAGTACTTC.